The 30 T cell receptor beta chains presented below share a single source sample, sequenced in a study of blood T cell repertoires in COVID-19 (dated by TCRdb to 2018 to 2020). The receptor library was made with the immunoSEQ multiplex PCR assay. TCRdb limited this immuneACCESS table to in-frame rearrangements with V and J called. A share of clones is missing; checked studies link under half to unresolved V genes, and the rest is unexplained. The sample profile shows 120,000 or so clones; 80% to 90% of them were found once. Together, the top ten hold around a quarter of the sample. Sequenced input: peripheral blood. Receptors originate from a man aged 65 to 85 with active or convalescent COVID-19.

This clone was recorded once. The rearrangement joins TRBV11-2 to TRBJ1-5; no reliable D call. The CDR3 is 16 amino acids. CDR1 is SGHAT, CDR2 FQNNGV, per germline. V lost 1 base to trimming and J lost 6 bases, with 16 bases between them. The CDR3 coding sequence is TGTGCCAGCAGCTTAGGCCCCCCCGGGTCCGGTCAGCCCCAGCATTTT. As protein: CASSLGPPGSGQPQHF.

The DNA for the CDR3 is TGTGCCAGCACCGCCAACCCACTTAATAATTCACCCCTCCACTTT. Protein: CASTANPLNNSPLHF. V and J are TRBV6-6 and TRBJ1-6; no clear D gene. The V end was cut by 7 bases, the J end by 5 bases, with 15 bases between. This CDR3 comprises 15 residues. Germline loops: CDR1 MNHNY, CDR2 SVGAGI (reference sequence).

The chain links TRBV11-2 to TRBJ2-7; D possibly corresponds to TRBD2 (5 bases). Germline CDR1 is SGHAT and CDR2 is FQNNGV. V dropped 1 base and J dropped 2 bases, with 9 bases sitting between them. The length of the CDR3 is 14 residues. The CDR3 spells CASSLADYTYEQYF. The CDR3 nucleotides are TGTGCCAGCAGCTTAGCTGACTACACCTACGAGCAGTACTTC.

CDR3 sequence reads: CASSPRDRGSPLHF. For the CDR3, the DNA is TGCGCCAGCAGCCCCCGGGACAGGGGTTCGCCCCTCCACTTT. This rearrangement joins TRBV5-1 to TRBJ1-6; TRBD1 matches at 10 bases. Germline V lookup: CDR1 SGHRS, CDR2 YFSETQ. This CDR3 contains 14 residues. Trimming removed 4 bases from V and 13 bases from J; junction bases left unmatched: 8.

J is TRBJ2-1 and V is TRBV10-1; weak D call: TRBD1 (6 bases). Germline assignment: CDR1 WNHNN and CDR2 SYGVQD (reference sequence). The V and J ends lost 10 bases and 15 bases respectively, with 19 bases between them. The CDR3 is 11 amino acids. DNA of the CDR3: TGCGCCACCGACAAATCCAGGGGTTCGTTCTTC. Protein sequence: CATDKSRGSFF.

V gene TRBV3-1 (or the pseudogene TRBV3-2) combines with J gene TRBJ1-1; D remains ambiguous. Germline V lookup: CDR1 LGHDT, CDR2 YNNKEL (reference sequence). V was clipped by 6 bases and J by 7 bases, with 9 bases between them. The CDR3 loop spans 11 amino acids. The CDR3 reads CASRSESEAFF. The CDR3 bases are TGTGCCAGCAGGAGTGAAAGTGAAGCTTTCTTT.

The gene calls are TRBV6-5 and TRBJ1-2, with a possible D match to TRBD1 (5 bases). The CDR3 is 15 amino acids. The V and J ends lost 2 bases and 2 bases respectively, with 12 bases between them. The germline V gene encodes CDR1 MNHEY and CDR2 SVGAGI. The CDR3 sequence: CASSYLSDSNYGYTF. The CDR3 DNA sequence: TGTGCCAGCAGTTACCTAAGCGACAGCAACTATGGCTACACCTTC.

The rearrangement links TRBV6-5 to TRBJ1-3; the D is unclear. The CDR3 runs 13 residues. The V end lost 3 bases, the J end lost 0 bases, and 3 bases lay between the germline ends. The germline gives CDR1 MNHEY, CDR2 SVGAGI. CDR3 nucleotide sequence: TGTGCCAGCAGTTATTACTCTGGAAACACCATATATTTT. Translation gives CASSYYSGNTIYF.

V usage is TRBV7-2 and J usage is TRBJ2-2; 12 bases fit TRBD2. With 5 bases clipped from V and 6 bases from J, the junction kept 7 bases outside the gene matches. In germline, CDR1 is SGHTA, CDR2 FQGNSA. The CDR3 covers 16 residues. The CDR3 here is CASSPWTSGIAGELFF. CDR3 sequence (DNA): TGTGCCAGCAGCCCCTGGACTAGCGGGATTGCCGGGGAGCTGTTTTTT.

This rearrangement joins TRBV2 to TRBJ1-2, with D possibly being TRBD1 (6 bases). V was clipped by 8 bases and J by 2 bases, with 15 bases between them. Germline V gene sequence: CDR1 SNHLY, CDR2 FYNNEI. The CDR3 is made up of 14 amino acids. The CDR3 loop reads CASLDQGFNYGYTF. As DNA, the CDR3 is TGTGCCAGCTTAGATCAGGGGTTCAACTATGGCTACACCTTC.

The chain joins TRBV27 to TRBJ1-3; perhaps TRBD1 as D (6 bases). The germline CDR1 and CDR2 sequences are MNHEY and SMNVEV (reference sequence). Trimming cost V 5 bases and J 3 bases, with 11 bases left between them. The CDR3 runs 14 residues. The CDR3 reads CASSQLQGGNTIYF. For the CDR3, the DNA is TGTGCCAGCAGTCAACTACAGGGTGGAAACACCATATATTTT.

The chain couples TRBV27 to TRBJ2-3; 7 positions agree with TRBD2. J was trimmed by 7 bases and V by 6 bases; bases with no gene match: 13. This CDR3 contains 15 residues. Per the germline V gene, CDR1 is MNHEY and CDR2 is SMNVEV (reference sequence). CDR3 in DNA: TGTGCCAGCAGCCAGACTAGCCATCCGCTTTATACGCAGTATTTT. Encoded protein: CASSQTSHPLYTQYF.

The rearrangement uses TRBV29-1 and TRBJ2-1, with 8 nucleotides matching TRBD2. This CDR3 spans 12 amino acids. Germline-derived CDR1 and CDR2 are SQVTM and ANQGSEA. V lost 8 bases and J lost 7; bases outside the gene matches: 7. CDR3 nucleotide sequence: TGCAGCCTCTCCAGCGGGAGTAATGAGCAGTTCTTC. Amino acids: CSLSSGSNEQFF.

The chain combines TRBV28 with TRBJ1-1, with 7 bases fitting TRBD1. This CDR3 has 15 residues. CDR1 and CDR2 (germline): MDHEN, SYDVKM. The trim removed 3 bases at V and 1 base at J, leaving 5 bases unmatched. CDR3 in amino acids: CASSFYQGGNTEAFF. CDR3 nucleotide sequence: TGTGCCAGCAGTTTTTATCAGGGGGGGAACACTGAAGCTTTCTTT.

The genes are TRBV6-5 and TRBJ1-1, with D unclear. The germline CDR1 and CDR2 sequences are MNHEY and SVGAGI. The CDR3 is made up of 15 amino acids. V shed 1 base and J shed 3 bases, with 12 bases lying between them. In DNA form, the CDR3 reads TGTGCCAGCAGTTACTTCGGTCAGGTGGACACTGAAGCTTTCTTT. Translated: CASSYFGQVDTEAFF.

This clone was recorded only once. The chain recombines TRBV2 with TRBJ2-5, with TRBD2 as a possible D gene (7 bases). The CDR3 runs 14 residues. Germline lookup yields CDR1 SNHLY and CDR2 FYNNEI. V was trimmed by 1 base and J by 5 bases, leaving 11 bases between them. In nucleotides, the CDR3 is TGTGCCAGCAGTGAAGTCTCGGGGGGCGAGACCCAGTACTTC. It is translated as CASSEVSGGETQYF. Looking up the rest from reference TRBV2 and TRBJ2-5 gives the full variable domain: EPEVTQTPSHQVTQMGQEVILRCVPISNHLYFYWYRQILGQKVEFLVSFYNNEISEKSEIFDDQFSVERPDGSNFTLKIRSTKLEDSAMYFCASSEVSGGETQYFGPGTRLLVL.

The chain has TRBV9 and TRBJ2-3; no definite D call. Germline lookup yields CDR1 SGDLS and CDR2 YYNGEE. The CDR3 is made up of 15 amino acids. The V end was cut by 4 bases, the J end by 1 base, with 13 bases between. The CDR3 bases are TGTGCCAGCAGCCGAGAGGTAGGTGGCACAGATACGCAGTATTTT. Its translation: CASSREVGGTDTQYF. Full variable domain (remainder filled in from reference TRBV9 and TRBJ2-3): DSGVTQTPKHLITATGQRVTLRCSPRSGDLSVYWYQQSLDQGLQFLIQYYNGEERAKGNILERFSAQQFPDLHSELNLSSLELGDSALYFCASSREVGGTDTQYFGPGTRLTVL.

V is TRBV5-1 and J is TRBJ2-7; 9 bases are shared with TRBD1. Germline V lookup: CDR1 SGHRS, CDR2 YFSETQ. This CDR3 comprises 15 residues. The V gene end was trimmed by 2 bases and the J gene end by 9 bases; junction bases not matched to a gene: 12. The CDR3 coding sequence is TGCGCCAGCAGCTTCGGACAGGGGCAAAACTTAGGGCAGTACTTC. Its translation: CASSFGQGQNLGQYF.

The rearrangement links TRBV6-1 to TRBJ1-5, with D perhaps matching TRBD1 (6 bases). Germline V gives CDR1 MNHNS, CDR2 SASEGT. This CDR3 has 17 amino acids. The V end lost 3 bases, the J end lost 7 bases, and 22 bases lay between the germline ends. The CDR3 here is CASSDVGGTWSNQPQHF. In nucleotides, the CDR3 is TGTGCCAGCAGTGATGTGGGGGGGACATGGTCTAACCAGCCCCAGCATTTT.

J is TRBJ1-1 and V is TRBV28, with TRBD1 matching over 7 bases. Looked up from germline, CDR1 is MDHEN and CDR2 is SYDVKM. Trimming cost V 5 bases and J 6 bases; bases outside gene matches: 6. The CDR3 spans 13 residues. The CDR3: CASSPRGRAEAFF. The CDR3 region has the DNA TGTGCCAGCAGTCCGAGGGGGCGCGCTGAAGCTTTCTTT.

The chain carries TRBV19 and TRBJ2-7; 9 bases fit TRBD2. This CDR3 contains 14 residues. The germline V gene has CDR1 LNHDA and CDR2 SQIVND (reference sequence). Trimming took 5 bases from V and 0 from J; bases not matched to a gene: 2. CDR3 protein: CASSSSGTSYEQYF. The CDR3, as DNA: TGTGCCAGTAGTTCTAGCGGGACCTCCTACGAGCAGTACTTC.

This chain uses TRBV24-1 with TRBJ2-1, with D possibly TRBD2 on 6 matching bases. V lost 9 bases and J lost 9, with 17 bases in between. CDR1 and CDR2 from the germline V gene are KGHDR and SFDVKD. The CDR3 has 13 residues. The CDR3 coding sequence is TGTGCCACCGGCGGTTCAGGAGGGAGTGAGCAGTTCTTC. It specifies CATGGSGGSEQFF.

The chain has TRBV6-5 and TRBJ2-5; D unresolved. The germline V and J ends were trimmed by 8 bases and 3 bases, with 16 bases remaining between them. Germline V gene lookup returns CDR1 MNHEY and CDR2 SVGAGI. The CDR3 totals 14 residues. DNA of the CDR3: TGTGCCAGCGGGCGCCTCCCTAATAAAGAGACCCAGTACTTC. It is translated as CASGRLPNKETQYF.

The V call is TRBV7-8, the J call TRBJ1-5, with 8 bases matching TRBD1. Germline V gene data show CDR1 as SGHVS and CDR2 as FQNEAQ. This CDR3 is 15 amino acids long. Trimming cost V 1 base and J 3 bases; bases outside gene matches: 2. The CDR3 here is CASSLGQGANQPQHF. DNA for the CDR3: TGTGCCAGCAGCTTAGGCCAGGGGGCCAATCAGCCCCAGCATTTT.

The rearrangement uses TRBV9 and TRBJ2-3; 7 bases are a match to TRBD1. The CDR3 contains 17 residues. In germline, CDR1 is SGDLS, CDR2 YYNGEE. Losses at the gene ends were 0 bases for V and 1 base for J; bases not matched to a gene: 8. The CDR3 sequence is CASSVGVGDSRTDTQYF. The CDR3 DNA sequence: TGTGCCAGCAGCGTAGGGGTCGGGGACAGCCGCACAGATACGCAGTATTTT. Using reference TRBV9 and TRBJ2-3 for the parts outside the CDR3, the full variable domain is DSGVTQTPKHLITATGQRVTLRCSPRSGDLSVYWYQQSLDQGLQFLIQYYNGEERAKGNILERFSAQQFPDLHSELNLSSLELGDSALYFCASSVGVGDSRTDTQYFGPGTRLTVL.

This clone was seen just once. J is TRBJ1-4 and V is TRBV5-6; 10 bases are a match to TRBD1. Germline lookup yields CDR1 SGHDT and CDR2 YYEEEE. This CDR3 region has 15 residues. Unmatched junction bases numbered 7, after V lost 3 bases and J lost 8 bases. The CDR3 reads CASSYRQGAKEKLFF. CDR3 sequence (DNA): TGTGCCAGCAGCTATAGACAGGGGGCGAAGGAAAAACTGTTTTTT.

This chain joins TRBV4-2 and TRBJ1-1; TRBD1 is a possible D gene (6 bases). V gave up 1 base and J gave up 1 base, with 10 bases separating them. The CDR3 is made up of 15 amino acids. Germline V gene sequence: CDR1 LGHNA, CDR2 YNFKEQ. CDR3 sequence: CASSQVTGSNTEAFF. CDR3 bases: TGTGCCAGCAGCCAAGTCACAGGGTCGAACACTGAAGCTTTCTTT.

J is TRBJ2-6 and V is TRBV5-4; the D is unclear. Germline lookup yields CDR1 SGHNT and CDR2 YYREEE (reference sequence). The CDR3 length is 16 residues. Trimming cost V 1 base and J 6 bases, with 14 bases left between them. The DNA of the CDR3 is TGTGCCAGCAGCTTGTTTGACCGAGAGGAGGCCAACGTCCTGACTTTC. Translated, it gives CASSLFDREEANVLTF.

This clone has only one observation. The CDR3, as DNA: TGTGCCAGCAGTAAGCAGGGGTCCGATACGCAGTATTTT. This codes for CASSKQGSDTQYF. The rearrangement uses TRBV28 and TRBJ2-3; TRBD1 is a possible D gene (6 bases). CDR1 and CDR2 (germline): MDHEN, SYDVKM. Trimming left V 5 bases short and J 6 bases short, with 12 bases between. The CDR3 runs to 13 residues. Full variable domain (missing parts from reference TRBV28 and TRBJ2-3): DVKVTQSSRYLVKRTGEKVFLECVQDMDHENMFWYRQDPGLGLRLIYFSYDVKMKEKGDIPEGYSVSREKKERFSLILESASTNQTSMYLCASSKQGSDTQYFGPGTRLTVL.

The genes are TRBV10-3 and TRBJ2-5, with 8 positions matching TRBD2. The V and J ends lost 2 bases and 5 bases, in that order; junction bases with no gene match: 10. The CDR3 spans 16 residues. Germline assignment: CDR1 ENHRY and CDR2 SYGVKD. The CDR3 DNA reads TGTGCCATCAGTGAGATGAGGGCGGGAGGTAGTGAGACCCAGTACTTC. Amino acids: CAISEMRAGGSETQYF.